The entry below describes one TCR beta chain. V was cut by 2 bases and J by 8 bases, with 12 bases left in between. CDR3 length: 14 amino acids. Per the germline V gene, CDR1 is MDHEN and CDR2 is SYDVKM. The sample originates from a study of T cell changes during pregnancy in multiple sclerosis. Assay: immunoSEQ multiplex PCR; the TCRdb copy retains only in-frame clones and omits some. The repertoire holds about 70,000 clones, about nine tenths seen once, with about 0.3% in the top ten. The specimen comprised CD4+ T cells from peripheral blood mononuclear cells, sampled after pregnancy. This rearrangement joins TRBV28 to TRBJ1-4; no definite D call. The TCR sequence derives from a female donor with multiple sclerosis, enrolled in a pregnancy study. CDR3 loop: CASSLPGLGEKLFF. CDR3 bases: TGTGCCAGCAGTTTACCAGGTCTTGGGGAAAAACTGTTTTTT.